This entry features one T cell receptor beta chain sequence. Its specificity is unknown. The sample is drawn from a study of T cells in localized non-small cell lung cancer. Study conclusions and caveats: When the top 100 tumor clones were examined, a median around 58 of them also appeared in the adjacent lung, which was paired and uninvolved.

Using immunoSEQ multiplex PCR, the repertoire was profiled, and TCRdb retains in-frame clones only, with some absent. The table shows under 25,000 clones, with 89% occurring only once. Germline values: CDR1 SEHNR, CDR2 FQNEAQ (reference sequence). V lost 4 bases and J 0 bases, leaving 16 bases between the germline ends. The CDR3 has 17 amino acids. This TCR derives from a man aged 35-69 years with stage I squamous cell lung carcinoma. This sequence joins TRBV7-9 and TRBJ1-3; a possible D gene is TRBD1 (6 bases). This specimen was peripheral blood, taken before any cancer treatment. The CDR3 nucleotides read TGTGCCAGCAGCTACAAAGGGGGAGGTTCCTCTGGAAACACCATATATTTT. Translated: CASSYKGGGSSGNTIYF.